Listed below are T cell receptor beta chains from one sample, sequenced in a study of regulatory T cells in long-lasting Graves disease. Each CDR3 protein is one row after TCRdb ran MiXCR on the multiplex PCR reads. The table shows around 450,000 distinct CDR3 sequences, with 20% to 25% occurring only once. The sample here was peripheral blood mononuclear cells (PBMCs), taken when the disease was refractory, from a patient treated with antithyroid drugs. The origin of the receptors is a female donor with Graves disease. Both conserved end residues are part of each CDR3. A D gene is named only where the DNA matches it firmly. Clone size is not always given. Where it is, it says once, few, many or a class for expanded clones.

CDR3nt: TGTGCCAGCAGCGAAAGGGGCGGCTATGGCTACACCTTC
CDR3aa: CASSERGGYGYTF
d_gene: -
v_gene: TRBV6-1
abundance: many
j_gene: TRBJ1-2

CDR3nt: TGTGCCAGTAATTCGGCTTTTCAGAATCAGCCCCAGCATTTT
CDR3aa: CASNSAFQNQPQHF
d_gene: -
v_gene: TRBV19
abundance: -
j_gene: TRBJ1-5

CDR3nt: TGCAGTGCTAACCCGGGACTAGCAGTCAATGAGCAGTTCTTC
CDR3aa: CSANPGLAVNEQFF
d_gene: TRBD2
v_gene: TRBV20-1
abundance: few
j_gene: TRBJ2-1

CDR3nt: TGTGCCATCAGTGAGTCGGGGGGTAGCGGGAACTACGAGCAGTACTTC
CDR3aa: CAISESGGSGNYEQYF
d_gene: TRBD2
v_gene: TRBV10-3
abundance: few
j_gene: TRBJ2-7

CDR3nt: TGTGCCAGCAGCTTTGTCCCACAGGCGGGGGATGGCTACACCTTC
CDR3aa: CASSFVPQAGDGYTF
d_gene: -
v_gene: TRBV28
abundance: many
j_gene: TRBJ1-2

CDR3nt: TGTGCCAGCAGCGTAGAGGAGGGGTACACCATATATTTT
CDR3aa: CASSVEEGYTIYF
d_gene: -
v_gene: TRBV9
abundance: few
j_gene: TRBJ1-3

CDR3nt: TGTGCCAGCACCCTTTACCCCGCGGGGAAAGCTTTCTTT
CDR3aa: CASTLYPAGKAFF
d_gene: -
v_gene: TRBV12-3/TRBV12-4
abundance: -
j_gene: TRBJ1-1

CDR3nt: TGCGCCAGCAGCTTGACGGGACATAGCTCCTACGAGCAGTACTTC
CDR3aa: CASSLTGHSSYEQYF
d_gene: -
v_gene: TRBV5-1
abundance: few
j_gene: TRBJ2-7

CDR3nt: TGTGCCAGCAGCCAAGTCAGGGAGGGAGACACTGAAGCTTTCTTT
CDR3aa: CASSQVREGDTEAFF
d_gene: -
v_gene: TRBV4-2
abundance: few
j_gene: TRBJ1-1

CDR3nt: TGCGCCAGCAGCCAAGATCAAGTTGGGGGCAATCAGCCCCAGCATTTT
CDR3aa: CASSQDQVGGNQPQHF
d_gene: -
v_gene: TRBV4-1
abundance: once
j_gene: TRBJ1-5

CDR3nt: TGTGCCAGCAGTTCCGGAGGGGTGAACACTGAAGCTTTCTTT
CDR3aa: CASSSGGVNTEAFF
d_gene: -
v_gene: TRBV27
abundance: few
j_gene: TRBJ1-1

CDR3nt: TGTGCCAGCAGACCCCAGGTTGAAAAACTGTTTTTT
CDR3aa: CASRPQVEKLFF
d_gene: -
v_gene: TRBV7-9
abundance: many
j_gene: TRBJ1-4

CDR3nt: TGTGCCAGCAGCTTAGCGATCGAGAACCGGCATGGCTACACCTTC
CDR3aa: CASSLAIENRHGYTF
d_gene: -
v_gene: TRBV7-9
abundance: -
j_gene: TRBJ1-2

CDR3nt: TGTGCCAGCAGCCCAAGTCCCTACGAGCAGTACTTC
CDR3aa: CASSPSPYEQYF
d_gene: -
v_gene: TRBV12-3/TRBV12-4
abundance: many
j_gene: TRBJ2-7

CDR3nt: TGTGCCAGCAGTTACTCGGTGACTAGTATGGAGGAGACCCAGTACTTC
CDR3aa: CASSYSVTSMEETQYF
d_gene: -
v_gene: TRBV6-2/TRBV6-3
abundance: many
j_gene: TRBJ2-5

CDR3nt: TGTGCCATCAACCAGGAGGCAGGACAGCCCCAGCATTTT
CDR3aa: CAINQEAGQPQHF
d_gene: -
v_gene: TRBV10-3
abundance: many
j_gene: TRBJ1-5

CDR3nt: TGTGCCAGCAGCTTAGAAGGTCCCGGGAGGTACGAGCAGTACTTC
CDR3aa: CASSLEGPGRYEQYF
d_gene: TRBD2
v_gene: TRBV7-2
abundance: many
j_gene: TRBJ2-7

CDR3nt: TGTGCCAGCAGCCAAGGGCTAGCGGGTACAACATACGAGCAGTACTTC
CDR3aa: CASSQGLAGTTYEQYF
d_gene: TRBD2
v_gene: TRBV3-1
abundance: -
j_gene: TRBJ2-7

CDR3nt: TGTGCCAGCAACGATCCAGGGGAAGACGAGCAGTACTTC
CDR3aa: CASNDPGEDEQYF
d_gene: -
v_gene: TRBV7-9
abundance: few
j_gene: TRBJ2-7

CDR3nt: TGTGCCAGCAGCGTAGTGGGGGGCCCCTATGGCTACACCTTC
CDR3aa: CASSVVGGPYGYTF
d_gene: -
v_gene: TRBV9
abundance: few
j_gene: TRBJ1-2

CDR3nt: TGTGCCAGTTCCCGGACAGGGGAGTATGAAAAACTGTTTTTT
CDR3aa: CASSRTGEYEKLFF
d_gene: TRBD1
v_gene: TRBV18
abundance: few
j_gene: TRBJ1-4

CDR3nt: TGTGCCAGTACTTCCGACAGCCCCGACTACGAGCAGTACTTC
CDR3aa: CASTSDSPDYEQYF
d_gene: -
v_gene: TRBV28
abundance: many
j_gene: TRBJ2-7

CDR3nt: TGTGCCAGTAGTATAGGTCGGCAGGGGGACTACGAGCAGTACTTC
CDR3aa: CASSIGRQGDYEQYF
d_gene: TRBD1
v_gene: TRBV19
abundance: -
j_gene: TRBJ2-7

CDR3nt: TGTGCCAGCAGCTTTTCCCAAAACATTCAGTACTTC
CDR3aa: CASSFSQNIQYF
d_gene: -
v_gene: TRBV5-6
abundance: many
j_gene: TRBJ2-4

CDR3nt: TGTGCCAGCAGGATTGAGCGGGGGTGGATCACAGATACGCAGTATTTT
CDR3aa: CASRIERGWITDTQYF
d_gene: TRBD2
v_gene: TRBV28
abundance: once
j_gene: TRBJ2-3

CDR3nt: TGTGCCAGCAGCCCCCGGACAGGGTGGACCTACAATGAGCAGTTCTTC
CDR3aa: CASSPRTGWTYNEQFF
d_gene: TRBD1
v_gene: TRBV11-3
abundance: -
j_gene: TRBJ2-1

CDR3nt: TGTGCCAGCAGCTTGAGGACAGGCGTCAACTATGGCTACACCTTC
CDR3aa: CASSLRTGVNYGYTF
d_gene: TRBD1
v_gene: TRBV7-2
abundance: many
j_gene: TRBJ1-2

CDR3nt: TGTGCCAGCAGAGGAGCAGATCCAAACACCGGGGAGCTGTTTTTT
CDR3aa: CASRGADPNTGELFF
d_gene: -
v_gene: TRBV6-1
abundance: few
j_gene: TRBJ2-2

CDR3nt: TGTGCCAGCGCTTTGGCGTTATCCTACGAGCAGTACTTC
CDR3aa: CASALALSYEQYF
d_gene: -
v_gene: TRBV27
abundance: many
j_gene: TRBJ2-7

CDR3nt: TGTGCCAGCAGTGCCCAGGGCTCTAATGAAAAACTGTTTTTT
CDR3aa: CASSAQGSNEKLFF
d_gene: -
v_gene: TRBV2
abundance: many
j_gene: TRBJ1-4

CDR3nt: TGTGCCAGCAGCAAGACTTATAATAGCAATCAGCCCCAGCATTTT
CDR3aa: CASSKTYNSNQPQHF
d_gene: -
v_gene: TRBV5-1
abundance: -
j_gene: TRBJ1-5

CDR3nt: TGTGCCAGCAGCTTAGGGGCCGGGAGTTTATACGAGCAGTACTTC
CDR3aa: CASSLGAGSLYEQYF
d_gene: -
v_gene: TRBV11-2
abundance: -
j_gene: TRBJ2-7

CDR3nt: TGTGCCAGCAGCTTGGAGGACAACTACGAGCAGTACTTC
CDR3aa: CASSLEDNYEQYF
d_gene: -
v_gene: TRBV5-6
abundance: -
j_gene: TRBJ2-7

CDR3nt: TGCGCCAGCAGCTCAGTTGGGCACAACTATGGCTACACCTTC
CDR3aa: CASSSVGHNYGYTF
d_gene: -
v_gene: TRBV5-1
abundance: many
j_gene: TRBJ1-2

CDR3nt: TGTGCCAGCAGCTTGGTTCCAGGGCCGAGCACCGGGGAGCTGTTTTTT
CDR3aa: CASSLVPGPSTGELFF
d_gene: -
v_gene: TRBV5-5
abundance: -
j_gene: TRBJ2-2

CDR3nt: TGTGCCAGCAGTTTTGGGGGGCTAGCGGCTCCCTACAATGAGCAGTTCTTC
CDR3aa: CASSFGGLAAPYNEQFF
d_gene: -
v_gene: TRBV12-3/TRBV12-4
abundance: few
j_gene: TRBJ2-1

CDR3nt: TGCAGTGTCGTCCTTTCGACGGGACAGGGAAGCGGCGAGCAGTACTTC
CDR3aa: CSVVLSTGQGSGEQYF
d_gene: TRBD1
v_gene: TRBV20-1
abundance: -
j_gene: TRBJ2-7

CDR3nt: TGTGCCAGCAGTGGTAGCGGTATGGGTCAGACCCAGTACTTC
CDR3aa: CASSGSGMGQTQYF
d_gene: -
v_gene: TRBV6-2/TRBV6-3
abundance: many
j_gene: TRBJ2-5

CDR3nt: TGTGCCAGCAGCTTACCACAGGGAGGCTACACCTTC
CDR3aa: CASSLPQGGYTF
d_gene: -
v_gene: TRBV7-9
abundance: many
j_gene: TRBJ1-2

CDR3nt: TGTGCCAGCAGCCCCAGGCCACAGACCCTTAAGATGAACACTGAAGCTTTCTTT
CDR3aa: CASSPRPQTLKMNTEAFF
d_gene: -
v_gene: TRBV6-1
abundance: many
j_gene: TRBJ1-1

CDR3nt: TGTGCCAGCAGCTCTCGGACAGGGAATGTCTACGAGCAGTACTTC
CDR3aa: CASSSRTGNVYEQYF
d_gene: TRBD1
v_gene: TRBV5-4
abundance: -
j_gene: TRBJ2-7

CDR3nt: TGCGCCAGCAGTGATGGACAGGGGATCACTGAAGCTTTCTTT
CDR3aa: CASSDGQGITEAFF
d_gene: TRBD1
v_gene: TRBV10-1
abundance: few
j_gene: TRBJ1-1

CDR3nt: TGTGCCAGCAGTCCGAGACTGACAGGGTCGATAAGACTAGCCAAAAACATTCAGTACTTC
CDR3aa: CASSPRLTGSIRLAKNIQYF
d_gene: TRBD1
v_gene: TRBV28
abundance: many
j_gene: TRBJ2-4

CDR3nt: TGTGCCAGCAGCCTAGAATACAGGGTGGGCTACACCTTC
CDR3aa: CASSLEYRVGYTF
d_gene: -
v_gene: TRBV28
abundance: many
j_gene: TRBJ1-2

CDR3nt: TGTGCCAGCAGAGCCGGGACAACCAACACCGGGGAGCTGTTTTTT
CDR3aa: CASRAGTTNTGELFF
d_gene: -
v_gene: TRBV2
abundance: few
j_gene: TRBJ2-2

CDR3nt: TGTGCCAGCAGCTTAGGTCGTCCGGGCGAGATAGCCAAAAACATTCAGTACTTC
CDR3aa: CASSLGRPGEIAKNIQYF
d_gene: -
v_gene: TRBV13
abundance: few
j_gene: TRBJ2-4

CDR3nt: TGTGCCCGTCGGCTAGCCCATGAGCAGTTCTTC
CDR3aa: CARRLAHEQFF
d_gene: -
v_gene: TRBV30
abundance: -
j_gene: TRBJ2-1

CDR3nt: TGTGCCAGCAGTCACCCTCCACAAACAGGACTAGCGGGAAGGTACAATGAGCAGTTCTTC
CDR3aa: CASSHPPQTGLAGRYNEQFF
d_gene: TRBD2
v_gene: TRBV6-1
abundance: -
j_gene: TRBJ2-1

CDR3nt: TGCAGTGCTAGGATGGATGGGGGACAGGGAAACTATGGCTACGCCTTC
CDR3aa: CSARMDGGQGNYGYAF
d_gene: TRBD1
v_gene: TRBV20-1
abundance: -
j_gene: TRBJ1-2

CDR3nt: TGTGCCAGCAGCTTGTGGGAAGAAAGGAGCTCCTACGAGCAGTACTTC
CDR3aa: CASSLWEERSSYEQYF
d_gene: -
v_gene: TRBV5-4
abundance: few
j_gene: TRBJ2-7

CDR3nt: TGTGCCAGCAGCCAAACCATATCTGAGGGGACAAAACTGTTTTTT
CDR3aa: CASSQTISEGTKLFF
d_gene: -
v_gene: TRBV16
abundance: -
j_gene: TRBJ1-4

CDR3nt: TGTGCCAGCAGCCCTTCACCTCAAAATGAGCAGTTCTTC
CDR3aa: CASSPSPQNEQFF
d_gene: -
v_gene: TRBV7-3
abundance: -
j_gene: TRBJ2-1

CDR3nt: TGTGCTTCTGACCGAGGACCCGAGAACACCGGGGAGCTGTTTTTT
CDR3aa: CASDRGPENTGELFF
d_gene: -
v_gene: TRBV5-5
abundance: few
j_gene: TRBJ2-2

CDR3nt: TGTGCCAGCAGGGGGGATACGACCTACTGGTCTGGGGCCAACGTCCTGACTTTC
CDR3aa: CASRGDTTYWSGANVLTF
d_gene: -
v_gene: TRBV6-1
abundance: -
j_gene: TRBJ2-6

CDR3nt: TGTGCCAGCAGTTCCAGGACTAGCATCTACGAGCAGTACTTC
CDR3aa: CASSSRTSIYEQYF
d_gene: TRBD2
v_gene: TRBV27
abundance: few
j_gene: TRBJ2-7

CDR3nt: TGCAGTGCTCGGAGGACGGCAGAAAATCAGCCCCAGCATTTT
CDR3aa: CSARRTAENQPQHF
d_gene: -
v_gene: TRBV20-1
abundance: -
j_gene: TRBJ1-5

CDR3nt: TGCAGTGCTAGCCCTTTAGGGGGGGGTCAGCCCCAGCATTTT
CDR3aa: CSASPLGGGQPQHF
d_gene: -
v_gene: TRBV20-1
abundance: few
j_gene: TRBJ1-5

CDR3nt: TGCGCCAGCAGCGCGAGTCAAGGAACTGAAGCTTTCTTT
CDR3aa: CASSASQGTEAFF
d_gene: -
v_gene: TRBV5-1
abundance: many
j_gene: TRBJ1-1

CDR3nt: TGTGCCTGGAGTGGACGCAACACCCGCAATCAGCCCCAGCATTTT
CDR3aa: CAWSGRNTRNQPQHF
d_gene: -
v_gene: TRBV30
abundance: -
j_gene: TRBJ1-5